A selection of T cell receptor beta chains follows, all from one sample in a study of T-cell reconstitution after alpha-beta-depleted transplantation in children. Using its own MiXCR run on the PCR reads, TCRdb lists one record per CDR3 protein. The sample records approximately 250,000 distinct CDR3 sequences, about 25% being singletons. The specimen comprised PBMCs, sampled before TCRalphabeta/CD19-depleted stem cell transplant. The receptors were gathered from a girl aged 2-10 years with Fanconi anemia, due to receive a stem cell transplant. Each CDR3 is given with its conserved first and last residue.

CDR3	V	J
CASSSHDRFYEQYF	TRBV12-3/TRBV12-4	TRBJ2-7
CSAAIPSTDTQYF	TRBV20-1	TRBJ2-3
CSARVGGTQYF	TRBV20-1	TRBJ2-5
CASSEGAGYGYTF	TRBV25-1	TRBJ1-2
CSASFVPGLAALMQYF	TRBV20-1	TRBJ2-3
CASSVGQGMDSYEQYF	TRBV5-1	TRBJ2-7
CASSGGRGSYNSPLHF	TRBV25-1	TRBJ1-6
CSVGMASGSYEQYF	TRBV29-1	TRBJ2-7
CASSLDRAFYEQYF	TRBV11-2	TRBJ2-7
CSARQGNSYEQYF	TRBV20-1	TRBJ2-7
CASSATLLWDSPLHF	TRBV19	TRBJ1-6
CSAHRGVEPYNEQFF	TRBV20-1	TRBJ2-1
CSARVRGMGGYTF	TRBV20-1	TRBJ1-2
CASRLKVGGGEHYRDTEAFF	TRBV12-2	TRBJ1-1
CASSPITSGTGELFF	TRBV18	TRBJ2-2
CATSDPAKVEQFF	TRBV24-1	TRBJ2-1
CASTGGRVKTQYF	TRBV7-2	TRBJ2-5
CASRLILAAYNEQFF	TRBV28	TRBJ2-1
CASSMLASTDTQYF	TRBV27	TRBJ2-3
CSVERDRGYGYTF	TRBV29-1	TRBJ1-2
CASTWGEESGELFF	TRBV19	TRBJ2-2
CSARPFLTGGSDGVETQYF	TRBV20-1	TRBJ2-5
CASSRARGTLTYEQYF	TRBV14	TRBJ2-7
CSVEGHDRGGTDTQYF	TRBV29-1	TRBJ2-3
CASSWGQGSQQETQYF	TRBV18	TRBJ2-5
CASSEFPTTIEDGDTQYF	TRBV10-1	TRBJ2-3
CASSLGDNRDTQYF	TRBV7-2	TRBJ2-3
CSVGQDTEAFF	TRBV29-1	TRBJ1-1
CASSLGGLKVSFGYTF	TRBV5-6	TRBJ1-2
CATSDLNRGGPNSYNEQFF	TRBV24-1	TRBJ2-1
CASSITGHGSYEQYF	TRBV5-1	TRBJ2-7
CASSSTRGGLHEQYF	TRBV18	TRBJ2-7
CASRQEQGAGQETQYF	TRBV5-5	TRBJ2-5
CATSDLGRNYGYTF	TRBV24-1	TRBJ1-2
CASSQAGILQETQYF	TRBV4-2	TRBJ2-5
CSVGVSLTDTEAFF	TRBV29-1	TRBJ1-1
CASSRDRWTYEQYF	TRBV7-8	TRBJ2-7
CASQPGLAGGSSYNEQFF	TRBV18	TRBJ2-1
CGGTGPEETQYF	TRBV29-1	TRBJ2-5
CSARVVWAISYNEQFF	TRBV20-1	TRBJ2-1
CSVGGTRGSYEQYF	TRBV29-1	TRBJ2-7
CSVAASPYEQYF	TRBV29-1	TRBJ2-7